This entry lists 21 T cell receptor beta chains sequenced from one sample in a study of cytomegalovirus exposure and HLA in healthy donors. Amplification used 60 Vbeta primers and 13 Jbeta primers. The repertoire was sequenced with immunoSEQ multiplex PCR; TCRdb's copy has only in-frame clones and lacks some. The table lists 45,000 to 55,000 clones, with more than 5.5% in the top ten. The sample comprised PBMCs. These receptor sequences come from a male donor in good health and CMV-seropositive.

The CDR3 region has the DNA TGTGCCAGCAGTTACTCGAAAGGCTGGGGCAGTGGCTACACCTTC. As protein: CASSYSKGWGSGYTF. The chain has TRBV6-5 and TRBJ1-2; D may be TRBD1 (5 bases). Germline V gives CDR1 MNHEY, CDR2 SVGAGI. CDR3 length: 15 amino acids. Trimming shortened V by 0 bases and J by 7 bases, and 15 bases separated the two germline ends.

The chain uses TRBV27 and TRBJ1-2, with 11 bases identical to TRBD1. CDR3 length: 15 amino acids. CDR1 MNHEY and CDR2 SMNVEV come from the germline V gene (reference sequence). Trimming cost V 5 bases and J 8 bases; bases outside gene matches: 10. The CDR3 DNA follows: TGTGCCAGCAGTCCCGGGACAGGGGGAATAGAAGGCTACACCTTC. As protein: CASSPGTGGIEGYTF.

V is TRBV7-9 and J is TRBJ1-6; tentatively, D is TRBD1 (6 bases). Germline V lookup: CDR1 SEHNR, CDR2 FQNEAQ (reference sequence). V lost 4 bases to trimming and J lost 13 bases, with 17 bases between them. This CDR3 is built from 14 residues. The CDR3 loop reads CASSSDRGGSPLHF. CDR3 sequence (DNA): TGTGCCAGCAGCTCTGACAGAGGGGGTTCGCCCCTCCACTTT.

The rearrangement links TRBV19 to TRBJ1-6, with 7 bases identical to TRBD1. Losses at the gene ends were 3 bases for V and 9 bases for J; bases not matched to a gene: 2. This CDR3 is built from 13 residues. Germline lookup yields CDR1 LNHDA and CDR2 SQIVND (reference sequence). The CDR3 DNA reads TGTGCCAGTAGTATCCAGGGGGGTTCACCCCTCCACTTT. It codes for CASSIQGGSPLHF.

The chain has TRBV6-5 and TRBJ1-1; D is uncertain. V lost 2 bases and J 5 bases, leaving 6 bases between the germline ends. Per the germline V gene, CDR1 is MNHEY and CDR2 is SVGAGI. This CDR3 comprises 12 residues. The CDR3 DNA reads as TGTGCCAGCAGTTACGGGCCGACTGAAGCTTTCTTT. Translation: CASSYGPTEAFF.

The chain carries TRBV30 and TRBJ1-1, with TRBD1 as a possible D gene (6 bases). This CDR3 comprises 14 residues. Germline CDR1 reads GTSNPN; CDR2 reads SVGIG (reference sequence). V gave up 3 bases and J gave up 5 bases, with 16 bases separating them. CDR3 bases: TGTGCCTGGAGACAGGGCCAAGTGGAGACTGAAGCTTTCTTT. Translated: CAWRQGQVETEAFF. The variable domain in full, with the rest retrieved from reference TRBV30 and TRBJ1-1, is SQTIHQWPATLVQPVGSPLSLECTVEGTSNPNLYWYRQAAGRGLQLLFYSVGIGQISSEVPQNLSASRPQDRQFILSSKKLLLSDSGFYLCAWRQGQVETEAFFGQGTRLTVV.

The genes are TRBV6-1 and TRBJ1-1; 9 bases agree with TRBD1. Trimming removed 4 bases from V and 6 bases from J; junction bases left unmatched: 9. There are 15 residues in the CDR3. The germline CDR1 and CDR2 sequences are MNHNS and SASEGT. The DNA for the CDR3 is TGTGCCAGCAGTGCCCTCCCGACAGGGGGGGCTGAAGCTTTCTTT. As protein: CASSALPTGGAEAFF.

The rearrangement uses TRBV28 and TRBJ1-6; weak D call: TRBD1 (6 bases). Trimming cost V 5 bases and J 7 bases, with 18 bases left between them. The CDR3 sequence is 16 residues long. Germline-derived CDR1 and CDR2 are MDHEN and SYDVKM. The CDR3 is CASSPLRVGANSPLHF. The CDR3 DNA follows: TGTGCCAGCAGTCCGTTACGAGTGGGGGCCAATTCACCCCTCCACTTT.

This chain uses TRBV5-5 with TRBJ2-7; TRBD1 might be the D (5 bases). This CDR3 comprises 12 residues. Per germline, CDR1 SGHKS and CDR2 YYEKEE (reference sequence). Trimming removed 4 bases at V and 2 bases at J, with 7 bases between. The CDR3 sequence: CASSQDTYEQYF. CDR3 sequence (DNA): TGTGCCAGCAGCCAGGACACCTACGAGCAGTACTTC.

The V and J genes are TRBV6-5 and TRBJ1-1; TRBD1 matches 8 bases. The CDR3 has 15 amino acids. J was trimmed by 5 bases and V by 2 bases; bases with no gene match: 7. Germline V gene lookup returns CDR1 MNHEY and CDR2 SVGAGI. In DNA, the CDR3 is TGTGCCAGCAGTTACGCCCCAGGGGGCAGGACTGAAGCTTTCTTT. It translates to CASSYAPGGRTEAFF.

The CDR3 is CASSIRGGGYTF. The CDR3 region has the DNA TGTGCCAGCAGCATCAGGGGTGGTGGCTACACCTTC. V usage is TRBV7-9 and J usage is TRBJ1-2; tentatively, D is TRBD1 (6 bases). V lost 5 bases, J lost 7 bases, and 11 bases lay in between. CDR1 SEHNR and CDR2 FQNEAQ come from the germline V gene (reference sequence). The CDR3 is 12 residues long.

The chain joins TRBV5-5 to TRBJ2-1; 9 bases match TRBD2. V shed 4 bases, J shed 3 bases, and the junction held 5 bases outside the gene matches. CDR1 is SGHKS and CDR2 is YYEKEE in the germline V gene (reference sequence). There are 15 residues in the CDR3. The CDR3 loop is CASSQTSGLYNEQFF. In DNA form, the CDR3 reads TGTGCCAGCAGCCAAACTAGCGGGCTCTACAATGAGCAGTTCTTC.

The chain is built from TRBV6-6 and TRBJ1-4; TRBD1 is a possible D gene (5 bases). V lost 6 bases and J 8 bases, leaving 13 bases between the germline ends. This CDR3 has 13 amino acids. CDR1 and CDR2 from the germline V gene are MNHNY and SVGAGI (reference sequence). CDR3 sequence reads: CASSSQVGEKLFF. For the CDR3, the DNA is TGTGCCAGCAGCTCACAGGTCGGCGAAAAACTGTTTTTT.

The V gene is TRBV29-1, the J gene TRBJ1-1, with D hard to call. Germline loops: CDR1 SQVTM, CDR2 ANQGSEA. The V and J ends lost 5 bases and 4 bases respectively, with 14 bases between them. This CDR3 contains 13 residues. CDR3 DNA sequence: TGCAGCGTTAAGACCTTACGGGGCACTGAAGCTTTCTTT. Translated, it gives CSVKTLRGTEAFF.

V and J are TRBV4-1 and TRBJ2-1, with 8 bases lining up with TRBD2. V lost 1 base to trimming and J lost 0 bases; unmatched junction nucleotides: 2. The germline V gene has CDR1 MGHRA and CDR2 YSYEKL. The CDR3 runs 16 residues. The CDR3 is CASSQGRGASYNEQFF. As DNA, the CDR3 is TGCGCCAGCAGCCAAGGGCGGGGGGCCTCCTACAATGAGCAGTTCTTC.

CDR3 coding DNA: TGCGCCAGCAGCCACAGGACAGGAATCTACGAGCAGTACTTC. This sequence encodes CASSHRTGIYEQYF. The chain uses TRBV4-1 and TRBJ2-7, with 7 bases identical to TRBD1. Unmatched junction bases numbered 5, after V lost 3 bases and J lost 3 bases. Germline assignment: CDR1 MGHRA and CDR2 YSYEKL. The CDR3 consists of 14 residues.

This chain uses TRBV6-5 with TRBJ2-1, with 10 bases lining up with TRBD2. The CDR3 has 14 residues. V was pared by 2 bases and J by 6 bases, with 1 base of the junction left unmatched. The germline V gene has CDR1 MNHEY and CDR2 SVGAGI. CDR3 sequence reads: CASSYSGGANEQFF. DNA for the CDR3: TGTGCCAGCAGTTACAGCGGGGGGGCCAATGAGCAGTTCTTC.

The CDR3 nucleotides are TGTGCCAGCAGTCGACAGGGCGGGGAGCTGTTTTTT. Translating gives CASSRQGGELFF. The chain is built from TRBV2 and TRBJ2-2; 7 nucleotides agree with TRBD1. With V trimmed by 5 bases and J by 7 bases, 1 base remained unmatched. This CDR3 is built from 12 residues. In germline, CDR1 is SNHLY, CDR2 FYNNEI. Full variable domain (rest looked up from reference TRBV2 and TRBJ2-2): EPEVTQTPSHQVTQMGQEVILRCVPISNHLYFYWYRQILGQKVEFLVSFYNNEISEKSEIFDDQFSVERPDGSNFTLKIRSTKLEDSAMYFCASSRQGGELFFGEGSRLTVL.

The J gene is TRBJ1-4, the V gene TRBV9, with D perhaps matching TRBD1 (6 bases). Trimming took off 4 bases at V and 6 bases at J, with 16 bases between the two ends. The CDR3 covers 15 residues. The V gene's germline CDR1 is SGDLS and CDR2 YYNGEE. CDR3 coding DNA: TGTGCCAGCAGCATCGGGCCACAGGGAGATGAAAAACTGTTTTTT. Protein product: CASSIGPQGDEKLFF.

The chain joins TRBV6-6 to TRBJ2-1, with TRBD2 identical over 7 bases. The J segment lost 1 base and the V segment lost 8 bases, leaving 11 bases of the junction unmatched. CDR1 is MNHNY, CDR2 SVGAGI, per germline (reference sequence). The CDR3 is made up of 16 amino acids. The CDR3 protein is CASLHGGGFSYNEQFF. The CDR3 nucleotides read TGTGCCAGCCTGCACGGCGGGGGATTTTCCTACAATGAGCAGTTCTTC.

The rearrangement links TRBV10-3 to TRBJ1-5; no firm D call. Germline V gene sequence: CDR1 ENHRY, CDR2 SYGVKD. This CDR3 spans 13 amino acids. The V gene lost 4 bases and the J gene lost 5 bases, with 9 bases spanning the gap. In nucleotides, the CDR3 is TGTGCCATCAGTGCGGGGAGAGATCAGCCCCAGCATTTT. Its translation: CAISAGRDQPQHF.